Listed below are T cell receptor beta chains from one sample, sequenced in a study of blood T cell repertoires in COVID-19. Here immunoSEQ multiplex PCR was the method, and the copy in TCRdb shows in-frame clones only, minus some. This sample has tens of thousands of clones, with 77% found just once. Sample: peripheral blood. These receptors all come from a man in his 70s with COVID-19, enrolled during active disease. CDR3s include the opening cysteine and the closing phenylalanine or tryptophan. D genes are given only for firm matches. Size values are once, few and many counts, or a class for expanded clones, and some rows have none.

cdr3_nt cdr3_aa j_call d_call v_call clone_size cdr3_length
TGTGCCAGCAGCTTGGCCGTAGGGGTGAACACTGAAGCTTTCTTT CASSLAVGVNTEAFF TRBJ1-1 - TRBV5-8 - 15
TGCGCCAGCAGCCGACAGAACCAAGAGACCCAGTACTTC CASSRQNQETQYF TRBJ2-5 - TRBV5-1 - 13
TGTGCCAGCTCACCAGGGATGGGACTAGCTACACAGGAGCAGTTCTTC CASSPGMGLATQEQFF TRBJ2-1 TRBD2 TRBV18 - 16
TGTGCCAGCAGTGACACCGGGACTAGCAAAACCGGGGAGCTGTTTTTT CASSDTGTSKTGELFF TRBJ2-2 TRBD2 TRBV27 - 16
TGTGCCATTTCCAGGGTATTGGGTTCAGGTAGCAATCAGCCCCAGCATTTT CAISRVLGSGSNQPQHF TRBJ1-5 - TRBV10-3 - 17
TGTGCCAGCAGCCCGGACAGGGCGTATCAGCCCCAGCATTTT CASSPDRAYQPQHF TRBJ1-5 TRBD1 TRBV7-9 - 14
TGTGCCAGTAGTCCCCATAATCAGCCCCAGCATTTT CASSPHNQPQHF TRBJ1-5 - TRBV19 - 12
TGTGCCAGAAGCTTGGGCGGGACCACCGGCTCGTCAGGAAACACCATATATTTT CARSLGGTTGSSGNTIYF TRBJ1-3 - TRBV5-3 once 18
TGTGCCAGCAGCTTAACTAGCGGGCACCGCTACAATGAGCAGTTCTTC CASSLTSGHRYNEQFF TRBJ2-1 TRBD2 TRBV5-5 few 16
TGCGCCAGCAGCTTTTCGCCGCCAAGGGGGCGATGGGAGACCCAGTACTTC CASSFSPPRGRWETQYF TRBJ2-5 TRBD1 TRBV4-1 many 17
TGTGCCAGCAGCCGCCCGGGGACATTCAATGAGCAGTTCTTC CASSRPGTFNEQFF TRBJ2-1 - TRBV6-5 - 14
TGTGCCAGCAGTGAAGTTGGGAGGAACACCGGGGAGCTGTTTTTT CASSEVGRNTGELFF TRBJ2-2 - TRBV6-1 - 15
TGCGCCAGCAGCTTCACCGGGACAGGGGCATTAGGGGAAAAACTGTTTTTT CASSFTGTGALGEKLFF TRBJ1-4 TRBD1 TRBV5-1 - 17
TGCGCCAGCAGCCAAGAAACCCGGGGTAGCGGGAGTGCCGGGGAGCTGTTTTTT CASSQETRGSGSAGELFF TRBJ2-2 TRBD2 TRBV4-1 - 18
TGTGCCAGCAGCCAAGGGGGACTAGCGGGAGGGATCACAGATACGCAGTATTTT CASSQGGLAGGITDTQYF TRBJ2-3 TRBD2 TRBV4-2 - 18
TGTGCCACCAGTGAAGGGACTAGCGGGAGAGGCTCCTACAATGAGCAGTTCTTC CATSEGTSGRGSYNEQFF TRBJ2-1 TRBD2 TRBV24-1 - 18
TGTGCCAGCAACTTACCCCAGACAGGGGGGGAGACCCAGTACTTC CASNLPQTGGETQYF TRBJ2-5 TRBD1 TRBV28 few 15
TGTGCCAGCAGCGGCTCCGAGGCGGGGATCTATAATTCACCCCTCCACTTT CASSGSEAGIYNSPLHF TRBJ1-6 - TRBV9 - 17
TGTGCCACCAGCAGAGATCCGGGACAGGGCAAAAATCAGCCCCAGCATTTT CATSRDPGQGKNQPQHF TRBJ1-5 TRBD1 TRBV15 - 17
TGTGCCAGCAGCTTAAATACAGAGCAGACCCAGTACTTC CASSLNTEQTQYF TRBJ2-5 - TRBV7-3 - 13
TGTGCCAGCAGGATTCCGGGAAGCGACAAACTAGGCACCTTC CASRIPGSDKLGTF TRBJ1-2 - TRBV28 - 14
TGTGCCAGCAGCGAATCTCTAGCGGGAAGCCTAGCCAAAAACATTCAGTACTTC CASSESLAGSLAKNIQYF TRBJ2-4 TRBD2 TRBV9 few 18
TGTGCCAGCAGTTTAGTCGAGTGGACTGAAGCTTTCTTT CASSLVEWTEAFF TRBJ1-1 - TRBV28 once 13
TGTGCCAGCAGTTTCGGTGGAAACACCATATATTTT CASSFGGNTIYF TRBJ1-3 - TRBV28 - 12
TGTGCCAGCAGCTTGAAGAGGATACAAGAGACCCAGTACTTC CASSLKRIQETQYF TRBJ2-5 - TRBV7-8 few 14
TGTGCCAGCTCAAAGAATGGGGCAGCCCTCAATGAGCAGTTCTTC CASSKNGAALNEQFF TRBJ2-1 - TRBV18 - 15
TGTGCCAGTTGCAGGGCCCCCGGGGAGCTGTTTTTT CASCRAPGELFF TRBJ2-2 - TRBV19 many 12
TGTGCCAGCAGCGTAGTCGGGAGTAATTTCGCGCAGTATTTT CASSVVGSNFAQYF TRBJ2-3 - TRBV7-9 - 14
TGTGCCAGCAGCTTAGCGCGTGGACTAGCGGGGGACTCCTACGAGCAGTACTTC CASSLARGLAGDSYEQYF TRBJ2-7 TRBD2 TRBV7-2 - 18
TGTGCCAGTAGTGTCCGGGACAGGAACACTGAAGCTTTCTTT CASSVRDRNTEAFF TRBJ1-1 TRBD1 TRBV19 - 14
TGTGCCAGCAGCCCTCGGTCGGGATCCTCTGGAAACACCATATATTTT CASSPRSGSSGNTIYF TRBJ1-3 - TRBV7-9 - 16
TGTGCTAGCAGCCTTCACCCCGGGACAGACAATGAGCAGTTCTTC CASSLHPGTDNEQFF TRBJ2-1 TRBD1 TRBV7-7 - 15
TGTGCCATCAGGTCCGGGACTAGCGGATACAATGAGCAGTTCTTC CAIRSGTSGYNEQFF TRBJ2-1 TRBD2 TRBV10-3 few 15
TGTGCCAGTAGTAGACAGGGGGCCCTTGGAGAGACCCAGTACTTC CASSRQGALGETQYF TRBJ2-5 TRBD1 TRBV19 - 15
TGTGCCAGCAGCTTAACGGGGACACCATCCTACAATGAGCAGTTCTTC CASSLTGTPSYNEQFF TRBJ2-1 - TRBV7-3 - 16
TGTGCCAGTAGCTTTACAGGGGTTAACACTGAAGCTTTCTTT CASSFTGVNTEAFF TRBJ1-1 TRBD1 TRBV19 - 14
TGTGCCAGCAGCTTAGGAGGGGGCCAAGGCTACACCTTC CASSLGGGQGYTF TRBJ1-2 TRBD1 TRBV7-2 - 13
TGTGCCAGCAGCCAAGATGGGGACAGGGAGGGCGAGCAGTACTTC CASSQDGDREGEQYF TRBJ2-7 TRBD1 TRBV4-2 - 15
TGCGCCAGCAGCTTAGACAGACCCACCGGGGGTTCACCCCTCCACTTT CASSLDRPTGGSPLHF TRBJ1-6 - TRBV5-1 - 16
TGCAGCGCAAACAGGGATTTAGGATATGGCTACACCTTC CSANRDLGYGYTF TRBJ1-2 - TRBV29-1 - 13
TGTGCCAGCAGGAGGACAGGGGGCGCTTCTGGGGCCAACGTCCTGACTTTC CASRRTGGASGANVLTF TRBJ2-6 TRBD1 TRBV7-2 - 17
TGTGCCAGCAGCTTAGGCCCCCCGGGACAGAGAACTGCTAACTATGGCTACACCTTC CASSLGPPGQRTANYGYTF TRBJ1-2 TRBD1 TRBV7-2 - 19
TGTGCCAGCAGGTCCGGGGGGTCCTATAATTCACCCCTCCACTTT CASRSGGSYNSPLHF TRBJ1-6 - TRBV27 - 15
TGTGCCAGCAGCTTAGGGACAGCGGGAGCCGCCTACGAGCAGTACTTC CASSLGTAGAAYEQYF TRBJ2-7 TRBD2 TRBV7-2 - 16
TGCGCCAGCAGCTTGTTTGGCTTGGGCACTTCCCTTCAAGAGACCCAGTACTTC CASSLFGLGTSLQETQYF TRBJ2-5 - TRBV5-1 - 18
TGTGCCAGCAGCTGGGACGAACGGGGGGGCGAGCAGTACTTC CASSWDERGGEQYF TRBJ2-7 TRBD2 TRBV28 - 14
TGTGCCTGGAGGGTACGGGAGCAGTTCTTC CAWRVREQFF TRBJ2-1 - TRBV30 - 10
TGTGCCAGCAGTTTCACTACGGGACAGGGGAGGGCCTATAATTCACCCCTCCACTTT CASSFTTGQGRAYNSPLHF TRBJ1-6 TRBD1 TRBV27 - 19
TGTGCCAGCAGCGGGGTGGGAATGAAGTATTTT CASSGVGMKYF TRBJ2-3 - TRBV12-3/TRBV12-4 - 11
TGTGCCTGGAGTGTACGGTTGAGGGGGCATCGGACAGATACGCAGTATTTT CAWSVRLRGHRTDTQYF TRBJ2-3 TRBD1 TRBV30 - 17
TGTGCCAGCAGCTTAGGACTAGGTGGCACCGGGGAGCTGTTTTTT CASSLGLGGTGELFF TRBJ2-2 - TRBV7-6 few 15
TGTGCCAGCAGGTGGGCAGGCGACTATGGCTACACCTTC CASRWAGDYGYTF TRBJ1-2 - TRBV28 - 13
TGTGCCAGCAGCCCCGGGACTAGCGGTATCAGTGGGGAGTATTTT CASSPGTSGISGEYF TRBJ2-3 TRBD2 TRBV5-4 few 15
TGTGCCAGCAGCCTCGGTACCCCATCCGATACGCAGTATTTT CASSLGTPSDTQYF TRBJ2-3 - TRBV3-1/TRBV3-2 - 14
TGTGCCAGCTCACCAGGGCAGGGTGGCGGCTACACCTTC CASSPGQGGGYTF TRBJ1-2 - TRBV18 once 13
TGTGCCAGCAGTTACTCGCCGGAGGGGTACGAGCAGTACTTC CASSYSPEGYEQYF TRBJ2-7 - TRBV6-6 - 14
TGTGCCAGCAGCTTACCGACTAGCGGTTACAATGAGCAGTTCTTC CASSLPTSGYNEQFF TRBJ2-1 TRBD2 TRBV5-4 - 15